This TCR beta chain came from a study of T-cell memory formation after mild COVID-19. Findings and caveats of the study: Certain responding clones were present in pre-infection memory, suggesting participation of cross-reactive memory.

Germline CDR1 reads KGHSH; CDR2 reads LQKENI. V lost 0 bases to trimming and J lost 3 bases, with 8 bases between them. There are 14 residues in the CDR3. UMIs and sample barcodes were carried by the TCR alpha and TCR beta cDNA libraries that 5'RACE produced using constant-segment primers. From the 5' RACE reads, TCRdb called clonotypes with MiXCR, one entry per CDR3 protein. The sample yields under 300,000 distinct CDR3 sequences, around 8% seen once. In its sample, this clonotype was seen a few times. The antigen is undetermined. The TCR sequence derives from a man aged 18 to 35 who had mild COVID-19 (a few samples of this study predate the infection). Cell type and time point are not known. Sequencing used PBMCs or a T cell subset sorted from them (not recorded which). The chain joins TRBV18 to TRBJ2-5, with D possibly matching TRBD2 (6 bases). The CDR3 protein is CASSPPWGEETQYF. The DNA of the CDR3 is TGTGCCAGCTCACCACCGTGGGGGGAAGAGACCCAGTACTTC.